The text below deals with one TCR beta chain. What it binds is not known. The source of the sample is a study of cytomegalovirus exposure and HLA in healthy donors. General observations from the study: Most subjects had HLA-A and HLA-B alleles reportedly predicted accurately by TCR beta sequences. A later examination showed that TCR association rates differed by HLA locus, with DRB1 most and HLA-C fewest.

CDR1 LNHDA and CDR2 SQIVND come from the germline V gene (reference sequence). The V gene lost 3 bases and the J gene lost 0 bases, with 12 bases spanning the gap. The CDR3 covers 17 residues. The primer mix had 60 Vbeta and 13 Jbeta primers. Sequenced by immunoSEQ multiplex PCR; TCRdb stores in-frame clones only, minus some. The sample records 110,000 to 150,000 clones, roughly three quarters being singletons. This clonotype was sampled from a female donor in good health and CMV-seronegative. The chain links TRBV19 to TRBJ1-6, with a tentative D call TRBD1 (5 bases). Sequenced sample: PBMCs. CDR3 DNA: TGTGCCAGTAGTATCGGGGGTTGGAGCTCCTATAATTCACCCCTCCACTTT. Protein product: CASSIGGWSSYNSPLHF. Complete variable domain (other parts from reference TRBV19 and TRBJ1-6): DGGITQSPKYLFRKEGQNVTLSCEQNLNHDAMYWYRQDPGQGLRLIYYSQIVNDFQKGDIAEGYSVSREKKESFPLTVTSAQKNPTAFYLCASSIGGWSSYNSPLHFGNGTRLTVT.